This T cell receptor (beta chain) was captured in a study of blood T cell repertoires in COVID-19. Study-wide background: COVID-19 samples collected from the United States, Italy and Spain covered acute and convalescent phases. PBMCs, B-cell-depleted T cells, or T cells provided the cDNA or gDNA that made up the material.

As originally analysed: Amplification of reference gene primers was used by the study to estimate nucleated cell counts. Sequenced by immunoSEQ multiplex PCR; TCRdb stores in-frame clones only, minus some. Clone size and the V and J calls come from that table; the DNA yielded D and trimming. The table shows a few hundred thousand clones, with around 87% occurring only once. The V and J ends lost 6 bases and 3 bases, in that order; junction bases with no gene match: 5. The CDR3 extends over 15 amino acids. Germline CDR1 LNHDA, CDR2 SQIVND (reference sequence). The receptor was isolated from a woman aged 45-65 years who had recovered from COVID-19. The chain carries TRBV19 and TRBJ1-6; 7 positions match TRBD1. Sequenced sample: peripheral blood. CDR3 amino acids: CASSPGDSYNSPLHF. CDR3 sequence (DNA): TGTGCCAGTAGCCCCGGGGACAGCTATAATTCACCCCTCCACTTT.